A single sample gave rise to the 23 T cell receptor beta chains below, sequenced in a study of CD8 T cells in ankylosing spondylitis. TCRdb re-analysed the 5' RACE reads in MiXCR, keeping a single row per CDR3 protein. The sample has under 250,000 distinct CDR3 sequences; about 30% are singletons. Sequenced input: blood, either unsorted or a sorted T cell fraction (not recorded which). The receptors were gathered from a male donor with ankylosing spondylitis or in good health (not recorded which).

V is TRBV5-5 and J is TRBJ2-5, with D possibly matching TRBD2 (6 bases). The germline V and J ends were trimmed by 4 bases and 11 bases, with 15 bases remaining between them. This CDR3 region has 12 residues. Germline V gives CDR1 SGHKS, CDR2 YYEKEE (reference sequence). As DNA, the CDR3 is TGTGCCAGCAGCGGGCGGGACCCACATCAGTACTTC. Translating it yields CASSGRDPHQYF.

The V and J genes are TRBV9 and TRBJ1-4; D possibly corresponds to TRBD1 (5 bases). The V and J ends lost 6 bases and 3 bases respectively, with 9 bases between them. The germline CDR1 and CDR2 sequences are SGDLS and YYNGEE. The CDR3 covers 13 residues. The CDR3 region is CASNRNPNEKLFF. DNA for the CDR3: TGTGCCAGCAACAGGAACCCTAATGAAAAACTGTTTTTT.

CDR3 nucleotide sequence: TGTGCCAGCTCACCTTCAGGGGATAAGCAGTACTTC. As protein: CASSPSGDKQYF. The chain recombines TRBV18 with TRBJ2-7, with a possible D match to TRBD1 (6 bases). Trimming removed 3 bases from V and 8 bases from J, with 11 bases in between. The germline V gene has CDR1 KGHSH and CDR2 LQKENI. CDR3 size: 12 residues.

V is TRBV20-1 and J is TRBJ2-3; maybe TRBD2 (6 bases). The V gene's germline CDR1 is DFQATT and CDR2 SNEGSKA (reference sequence). CDR3 length: 10 residues. V gave up 5 bases and J gave up 9 bases, with 9 bases separating them. In DNA form, the CDR3 reads TGCAGTGCTCTACTAGCAACGCAGTATTTT. It translates to CSALLATQYF.

The chain joins TRBV15 to TRBJ2-3; 10 bases align to TRBD1. V dropped 3 bases and J dropped 3; count of bases not matched to a gene: 3. This CDR3 spans 15 amino acids. CDR1 and CDR2 from the germline V gene are LNHNV and YYDKDF (reference sequence). CDR3 loop: CATSSGQGVTDTQYF. In DNA form, the CDR3 reads TGTGCCACCAGCAGCGGACAGGGGGTGACAGATACGCAGTATTTT.

This clonotype turned up a few times. The chain combines TRBV29-1 with TRBJ2-3; TRBD1 matches 7 bases. J was trimmed by 1 base and V by 3 bases; bases with no gene match: 7. CDR1 is SQVTM and CDR2 is ANQGSEA in the germline V gene. This CDR3 has 15 residues. CDR3: CSVEAKGAGTDTQYF. CDR3 nucleotides: TGCAGCGTTGAGGCAAAGGGGGCGGGCACAGATACGCAGTATTTT.

The chain uses TRBV6-1 and TRBJ2-5, with a tentative D call TRBD2 (6 bases). This CDR3 spans 13 amino acids. The V and J ends lost 6 bases and 2 bases respectively, with 10 bases between them. CDR1 is MNHNS and CDR2 is SASEGT in the germline V gene. This CDR3 reads CASRRGRQETQYF. DNA of the CDR3: TGTGCCAGCAGACGGGGGAGGCAAGAGACCCAGTACTTC.

This clonotype was picked up a small number of times. V gene TRBV12-3 or TRBV12-4 combines with J gene TRBJ1-3; no definite D call. V dropped 3 bases and J dropped 0 bases, with 12 bases sitting between them. CDR3 length equals 16 residues. The CDR3 DNA follows: TGTGCCAGCAGTTTGCGATGGATGAGCTCTGGAAACACCATATATTTT. Amino acid sequence: CASSLRWMSSGNTIYF.

The chain uses TRBV18 and TRBJ1-5; D is unclear. CDR1 and CDR2 from the germline V gene are KGHSH and LQKENI. There are 14 residues in the CDR3. Trimming took 4 bases from V and 4 from J, leaving 11 bases between them. CDR3 region: CASSRRMGNQPQHF. The CDR3 region has the DNA TGTGCCAGCTCACGCCGGATGGGGAATCAGCCCCAGCATTTT.

Remarks on this clonotype: Because it lacks the conserved phenylalanine or tryptophan at the end, this CDR3 is likely a read error. V gene TRBV20-1 combines with J gene TRBJ2-5; D not resolved. This CDR3 contains 13 residues. Germline lookup yields CDR1 DFQATT and CDR2 SNEGSKA (reference sequence). Trimming cost V 6 bases and J 7 bases, with 18 bases left between them. CDR3 bases: TGCAGTGCCGTCGAGCGAGGCCGAGGGACCCAGTACTTG. Its protein product is CSAVERGRGTQYL.

This clonotype showed up just a few times. The CDR3 region is CASSTIFSGAADTQYF. The CDR3 DNA sequence: TGTGCCAGCAGTACCATTTTTAGTGGGGCGGCAGATACGCAGTATTTT. V and J are TRBV6-1 and TRBJ2-3, with D tentatively TRBD1 (5 bases). V lost 5 bases and J lost 4, with 19 bases in between. Germline lookup yields CDR1 MNHNS and CDR2 SASEGT. The CDR3 spans 16 residues.

The genes are TRBV29-1 and TRBJ2-3; either TRBD1 or TRBD2 may supply D (5 bases each). CDR1 is SQVTM and CDR2 is ANQGSEA in the germline V gene. V lost 5 bases and J 2 bases, leaving 14 bases between the germline ends. The CDR3 sequence is 14 residues long. The chain's CDR3 is CSVRDEGNTDTQYF. The CDR3 bases are TGCAGCGTTCGGGACGAAGGCAACACAGATACGCAGTATTTT.

The gene calls are TRBV9 and TRBJ2-3; 7 positions match TRBD2. CDR3 size: 16 residues. The germline V gene has CDR1 SGDLS and CDR2 YYNGEE. V shed 4 bases and J 1 base; nucleotides not matched to a gene: 9. The CDR3 DNA reads TGTGCCAGCAGCCCGTACCGGGACTACCGCACAGATACGCAGTATTTT. Translating it yields CASSPYRDYRTDTQYF.

This rearrangement joins TRBV29-1 to TRBJ2-7, with a tentative D call TRBD1 (5 bases). CDR3 size: 14 residues. The germline V gene encodes CDR1 SQVTM and CDR2 ANQGSEA. Between the trimmed V and J ends, which lost 5 bases and 3 bases, there was a span of 17 bases. The chain's CDR3 is CSVRAMDTGYEQYF. The CDR3 nucleotides are TGCAGCGTTCGGGCGATGGACACCGGCTACGAGCAGTACTTC.

This clonotype was found a few times. V and J are TRBV6-5 and TRBJ2-3, with TRBD2 identical over 7 bases. The CDR3 totals 16 residues. Trimming at V came to 4 bases and at J to 6 bases, leaving 13 bases not matched to a gene. Germline loops: CDR1 MNHEY, CDR2 SVGAGI. The CDR3 loop is CASSSGLTRVSDTQYF. The DNA of the CDR3 is TGTGCCAGCAGTTCGGGACTAACCCGAGTGTCGGATACGCAGTATTTT.

This rearrangement joins TRBV5-5 to TRBJ2-5, with D hard to call. Germline V gene sequence: CDR1 SGHKS, CDR2 YYEKEE (reference sequence). V lost 4 bases and J 5 bases, leaving 15 bases between the germline ends. This CDR3 region has 14 residues. CDR3 sequence: CASSLARALETQYF. Written as DNA, the CDR3 is TGTGCCAGCAGCCTGGCTAGGGCATTGGAGACCCAGTACTTC. Drawing the rest from reference TRBV5-5 and TRBJ2-5, the complete variable domain is DAGVTQSPTHLIKTRGQQVTLRCSPISGHKSVSWYQQVLGQGPQFIFQYYEKEERGRGNFPDRFSARQFPNYSSELNVNALLLGDSALYLCASSLARALETQYFGPGTRLLVL.

The J gene is TRBJ2-3, the V gene TRBV5-1; tentatively, D is TRBD1 (6 bases). Germline lookup yields CDR1 SGHRS and CDR2 YFSETQ. This CDR3 is 15 amino acids long. The V gene lost 0 bases and the J gene lost 6 bases, with 14 bases spanning the gap. The DNA for the CDR3 is TGCGCCAGCAGCTTGGGACAGGCGGGTTTGGATACGCAGTATTTT. This translates into CASSLGQAGLDTQYF. The full variable domain, its missing parts supplied by reference TRBV5-1 and TRBJ2-3, is KAGVTQTPRYLIKTRGQQVTLSCSPISGHRSVSWYQQTPGQGLQFLFEYFSETQRNKGNFPGRFSGRQFSNSRSEMNVSTLELGDSALYLCASSLGQAGLDTQYFGPGTRLTVL.

J is TRBJ1-2 and V is TRBV12-3 or TRBV12-4; D gene unclear. The CDR3 has 13 residues. The V gene lost 1 base and the J gene lost 4 bases, with 7 bases spanning the gap. CDR3 coding DNA: TGTGCCAGCAGTTTAGTAGGAAGCTATGGCTACACCTTC. This codes for CASSLVGSYGYTF.

The genes are TRBV18 and TRBJ2-3; D not certain. The CDR3 contains 15 residues. Germline-derived CDR1 and CDR2 are KGHSH and LQKENI. Trimming removed 2 bases from V and 4 bases from J, with 13 bases in between. Here the CDR3 reads CASSPSQGYSDTQYF. The DNA for the CDR3 is TGTGCCAGCTCACCATCCCAAGGGTATTCAGATACGCAGTATTTT.

The chain has TRBV30 and TRBJ2-3; possible D gene TRBD1, 6 bases. Germline loops: CDR1 GTSNPN, CDR2 SVGIG (reference sequence). The CDR3 covers 13 residues. Between the trimmed V and J ends, which lost 7 bases and 2 bases, there was a span of 13 bases. The CDR3 here is CAYQGQTTDTQYF. CDR3 nucleotide sequence: TGTGCCTATCAAGGACAGACCACAGATACGCAGTATTTT.

The genes are TRBV7-8 and TRBJ2-5; D tentatively fits TRBD1 or TRBD2 (5 bases each). The CDR3 has 15 amino acids. V was cut by 5 bases and J by 9 bases, with 22 bases left in between. The germline CDR1 and CDR2 sequences are SGHVS and FQNEAQ. The CDR3 loop is CASSESPGPRAAQYF. The CDR3 nucleotides read TGTGCCAGCAGCGAATCCCCGGGACCCCGAGCGGCCCAGTACTTC.

J is TRBJ1-1 and V is TRBV19; D possibly corresponds to TRBD1 (6 bases). There are 14 residues in the CDR3. CDR1 is LNHDA, CDR2 SQIVND, per germline (reference sequence). The germline V and J ends were trimmed by 5 bases and 2 bases, with 12 bases remaining between them. CDR3 DNA: TGTGCCAGTAGTCCGGGGGCTCCAAACACTGAAGCTTTCTTT. Translation: CASSPGAPNTEAFF.

The chain has TRBV10-3 and TRBJ1-1; D is undetermined. Per the germline V gene, CDR1 is ENHRY and CDR2 is SYGVKD. This CDR3 region has 18 residues. Trimming left V 6 bases short and J 0 bases short, with 23 bases between. In DNA, the CDR3 is TGTGCCATCAGCCCCCCCCTCAGACATAACCCCATGAACACTGAAGCTTTCTTT. As protein: CAISPPLRHNPMNTEAFF.